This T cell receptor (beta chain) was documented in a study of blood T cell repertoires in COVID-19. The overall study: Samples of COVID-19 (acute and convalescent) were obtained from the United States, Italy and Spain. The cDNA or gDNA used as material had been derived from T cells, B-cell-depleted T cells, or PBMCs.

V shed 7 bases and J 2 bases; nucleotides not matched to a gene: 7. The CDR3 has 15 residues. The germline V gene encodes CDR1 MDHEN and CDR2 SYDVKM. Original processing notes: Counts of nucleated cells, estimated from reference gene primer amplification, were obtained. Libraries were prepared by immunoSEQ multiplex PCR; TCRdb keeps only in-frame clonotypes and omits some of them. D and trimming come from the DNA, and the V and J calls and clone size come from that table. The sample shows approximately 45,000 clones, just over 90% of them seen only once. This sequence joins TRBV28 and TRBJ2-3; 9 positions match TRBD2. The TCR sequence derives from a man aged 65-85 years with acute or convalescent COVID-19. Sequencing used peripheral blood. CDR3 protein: CASTISGGFTDTQYF. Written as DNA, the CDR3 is TGTGCCAGCACCATTAGCGGGGGATTCACAGATACGCAGTATTTT.